The entry that follows covers one T cell receptor (beta chain) sequence. Its antigen is currently unknown. The sample belongs to a study of T cell repertoires in cytomegalovirus infection. Study context: TCR beta signatures that were public indicated CMV infection and matching HLA type.

Study findings and constraints: Adding up the frequency of public TCR beta families identified people who carried CMV plus the relevant HLA. What dominated the ex vivo response were HLA-C-restricted CMV-specific TCR beta clonotypes.

Each CDR3 protein gets one entry after TCRdb re-called the reads with MiXCR. The sample consists of around 100,000 distinct CDR3 sequences, under 50% of them appearing once. J lost 0 bases, V lost 11 bases, and 4 bases had no gene match. The CDR3 has 13 residues. CDR1 SGHTA and CDR2 FQGNSA come from the germline V gene. This rearrangement joins TRBV7-2 to TRBJ2-3; 8 bases are a match to TRBD2. This clonotype was obtained from a human donor in good health (CMV status not recorded). Some clones in this sample may be carry-over from other donors' samples. Source: CD8+ T cells from cultured PBMCs, taken from culture after CMV antigen stimulation. The CDR3 nucleotides read TGTGCCCTGCGGGGGGTTAGCACAGATACGCAGTATTTT. Translated, it gives CALRGVSTDTQYF.